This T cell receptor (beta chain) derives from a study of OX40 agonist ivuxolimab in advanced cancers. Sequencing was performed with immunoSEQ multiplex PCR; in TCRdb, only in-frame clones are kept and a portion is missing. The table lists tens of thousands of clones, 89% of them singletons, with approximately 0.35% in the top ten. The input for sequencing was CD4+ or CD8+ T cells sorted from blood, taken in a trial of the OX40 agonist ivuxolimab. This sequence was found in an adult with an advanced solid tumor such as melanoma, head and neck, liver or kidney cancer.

The CDR3 DNA reads TGTGCCAGCAGTCGGCGCAGGGGGGGGGACACTGAAGCTTTCTTT. Protein sequence: CASSRRRGGDTEAFF. V is TRBV2 and J is TRBJ1-1; 7 bases agree with TRBD1. V lost 5 bases and J lost 3; bases outside the gene matches: 9. This CDR3 spans 15 amino acids. Germline CDR1 is SNHLY and CDR2 is FYNNEI.